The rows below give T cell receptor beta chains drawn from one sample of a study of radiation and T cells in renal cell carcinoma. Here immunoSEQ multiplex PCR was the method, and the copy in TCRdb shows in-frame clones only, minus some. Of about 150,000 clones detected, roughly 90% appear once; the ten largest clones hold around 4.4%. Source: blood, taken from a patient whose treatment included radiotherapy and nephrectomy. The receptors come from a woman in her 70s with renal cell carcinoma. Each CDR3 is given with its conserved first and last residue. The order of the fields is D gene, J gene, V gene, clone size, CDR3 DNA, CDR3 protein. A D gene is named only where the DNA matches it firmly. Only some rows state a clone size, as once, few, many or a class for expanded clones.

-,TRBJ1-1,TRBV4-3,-,TGCGCCAGCAGCCAAGATTCGGAGACTGAAGCTTTCTTT,CASSQDSETEAFF
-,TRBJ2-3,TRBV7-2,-,TGTGCCAGCAGCTTAGGGGCCAGCACAGATACGCAGTATTTT,CASSLGASTDTQYF
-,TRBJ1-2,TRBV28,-,TGTGCCAGCAGTTCCTCGGACAAGGACTATGGCTACACCTTC,CASSSSDKDYGYTF
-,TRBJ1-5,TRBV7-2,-,TGTGCCAGCAGCTTTAGAGGGGTGGAGCCCCAGCATTTT,CASSFRGVEPQHF
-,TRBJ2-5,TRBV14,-,TGTGCCAGCAGCCAAGATCAGGGTTCAGAGACCCAGTACTTC,CASSQDQGSETQYF
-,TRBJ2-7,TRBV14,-,TGTGCCAGCAGCCAACGTCCAGCCTACGAGCAGTACTTC,CASSQRPAYEQYF
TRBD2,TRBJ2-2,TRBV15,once,TGTGCCACCAAGACTAGCGGGGGGGCCCTGGCCGGGGAGCTGTTTTTT,CATKTSGGALAGELFF
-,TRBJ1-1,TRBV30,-,TGTGCCTGGACCCATGACCAGTCCCTCCTGAACACTGAAGCTTTCTTT,CAWTHDQSLLNTEAFF
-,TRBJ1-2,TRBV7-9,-,TGTGCCAGCAGCTTAGCCGGAACGGATCAAGCCTTC,CASSLAGTDQAF
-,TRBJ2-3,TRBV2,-,TGTGCCAGCAGTGCGTTAGCAGCAGATACGCAGTATTTT,CASSALAADTQYF
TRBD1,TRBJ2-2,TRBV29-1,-,TGCAGCGTTACAACAGGACAGGGTGTATCCGGGGAGCTGTTTTTT,CSVTTGQGVSGELFF
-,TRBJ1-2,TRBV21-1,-,TGTGCCAGCAGCAAAGAAAGGGTTCGGGGCTACACCTTC,CASSKERVRGYTF
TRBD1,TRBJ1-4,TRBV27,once,TGTGCCAGCAGTGACACGGACAGGACCAAACTGTTTTTT,CASSDTDRTKLFF
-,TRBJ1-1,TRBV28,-,TGTGCCAGCGGGACTGAAGCTTTCTTT,CASGTEAFF
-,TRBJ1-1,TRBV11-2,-,TGTGCCAGCAGCTTTGCCGGGATGAACACTGAAGCTTTCTTT,CASSFAGMNTEAFF
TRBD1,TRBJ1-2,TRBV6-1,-,TGTGCCAGCAGTGCGGGACAGGTAGCTAACTATGGCTACACCTTC,CASSAGQVANYGYTF
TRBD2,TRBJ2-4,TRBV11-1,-,TGTGCCAGCAGCTTTGGTACGGGACTACTAGCCTTC,CASSFGTGLLAF
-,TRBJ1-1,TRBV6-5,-,TGTGCCAGCAGTTACGGTACTGAAGCTTTCTTT,CASSYGTEAFF
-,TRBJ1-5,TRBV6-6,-,TGTGCCAGCAGCCCTGGTAGCAATCAGCCCCAGCATTTT,CASSPGSNQPQHF
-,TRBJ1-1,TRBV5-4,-,TGTGCCAGCAGCCCCCCGCGCGCGCTGAACACTGAAGCTTTCTTT,CASSPPRALNTEAFF
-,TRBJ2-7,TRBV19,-,TGTGCCAGTAGTATTACAATTTCCTACGAGCAGTACTTC,CASSITISYEQYF
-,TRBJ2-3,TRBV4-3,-,TGCGCCAGCAGCCAAGATTCGGGACCTTTCGCCGGGAGCATTGGGGCCACAGATACGCAGTATTTT,CASSQDSGPFAGSIGATDTQYF
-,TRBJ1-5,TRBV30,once,TGTGCCTGGAGTCTCGGGGCCGGGCAGCCCCAGCATTTT,CAWSLGAGQPQHF
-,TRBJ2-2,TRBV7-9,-,TGTGCCAGCAGCTTAGGAAGCGTGGGCACCGGGGAGCTGTTTTTT,CASSLGSVGTGELFF
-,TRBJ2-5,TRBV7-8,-,TGTGCCAGCAGCGGCTGGGAGACCCAGTACTTC,CASSGWETQYF
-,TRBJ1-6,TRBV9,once,TGTGCCAGCAGCGTAGAGGGCAGGGCTGTCTATAATTCACCCCTCCACTTT,CASSVEGRAVYNSPLHF
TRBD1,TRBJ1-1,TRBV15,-,TGTGCCACCAGCAGGATGACAGGGGGCCGGACTGAAGCTTTCTTT,CATSRMTGGRTEAFF
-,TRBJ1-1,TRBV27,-,TGTGCCAGCAGTGAAACAGGGTTCACTGAAGCTTTCTTT,CASSETGFTEAFF
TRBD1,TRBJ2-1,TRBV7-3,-,TGTGCCAGCAGCTTACTTCCGACAGGGGACTACAATGAGCAGTTCTTC,CASSLLPTGDYNEQFF
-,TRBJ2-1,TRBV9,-,TGTGCCAGCAGCGTAGAAGACAATGAGCAGTTCTTC,CASSVEDNEQFF
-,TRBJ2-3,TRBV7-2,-,TGTGCCAGCAGCCTCACTTTTGCGGATACGCAGTATTTT,CASSLTFADTQYF
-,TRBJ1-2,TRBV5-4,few,TGTGCCAGCAGCCTTCTGGCCGCCTACACCTTC,CASSLLAAYTF
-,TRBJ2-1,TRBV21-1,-,TGTGCCAGCACCAAGGGACAGGGCCCCCACAATGAGCAGTTCTTC,CASTKGQGPHNEQFF
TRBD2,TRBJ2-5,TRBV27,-,TGTGCCAGCAGCCGCGGACTAGCGGGGGGGCGGACCCAGTACTTC,CASSRGLAGGRTQYF
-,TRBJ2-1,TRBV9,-,TGTGCCAGCAGCTCCCGGTCAGGACCGGGCAATGAGCAGTTCTTC,CASSSRSGPGNEQFF
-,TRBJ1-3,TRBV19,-,TGTGCCAGTAGGGGGTCCGGAAACACCATATATTTT,CASRGSGNTIYF
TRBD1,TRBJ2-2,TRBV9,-,TGTGCCAGCAGCAGACTTGGGGACAGGGTTAACACCGGGGAGCTGTTTTTT,CASSRLGDRVNTGELFF
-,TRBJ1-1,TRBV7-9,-,TGTGCCAGCAGCTTACAGCGCTTAGGGGGTTCTGAAGCTTTCTTT,CASSLQRLGGSEAFF
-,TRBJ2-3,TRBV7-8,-,TGTGCCAGCAGCCTAGGGGGGGTCGGGGATACGCAGTATTTT,CASSLGGVGDTQYF
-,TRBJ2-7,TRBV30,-,TGTGCCTGGAGTCGGATTGGACCCGAGCAGTACTTC,CAWSRIGPEQYF
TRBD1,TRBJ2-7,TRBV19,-,TGTGCCAGTACCCCAACCGGGACAGGGAGCTCCTACGAGCAGTACTTC,CASTPTGTGSSYEQYF
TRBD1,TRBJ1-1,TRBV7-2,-,TGTGCCAGCAGCTTTATGACAGGGGACACTGAAGCTTTCTTT,CASSFMTGDTEAFF
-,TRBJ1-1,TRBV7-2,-,TGTGCCAGCAGCTTTGGGGGGCTGAACACTGAAGCTTTCTTT,CASSFGGLNTEAFF
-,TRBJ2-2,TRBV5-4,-,TGTGCCAGCAGCGCGGGGTCTTCCTGGTCCGGGGAGCTGTTTTTT,CASSAGSSWSGELFF
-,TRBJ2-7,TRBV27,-,TGTGCCAGCAGTCGAGGGGGAAGCTCCTACGAGCAGTACTTC,CASSRGGSSYEQYF